This TCR beta chain was sequenced during a study of beta chain features in type 1 diabetes. Overall study results and limits: Patients with Type 1 diabetes showed moderately but significantly shorter TCRB CDR3s in all four CD4+ subsets.

In the case of this clone: Antigen: not known.

Investigators reverse transcribed all isolated RNA, so they sequenced expressed TCRB transcripts. Repertoires were generated with immunoSEQ multiplex PCR, while TCRdb's copy carries only in-frame clones and drops some. The sample includes 230,000 or so clones, 15% to 20% of them seen just once. Researchers reported sorting CD4+ naive, central memory, regulatory and stem cell-like memory cells via CD45RO/CCR7/CD25/CD127/CD95/CD27. The TCR sequence derives from a man aged 30 to 45 with type 1 diabetes. The sequencing input was naive CD4+ T cells from blood.

CDR3 protein: CASSLTGETYNEQFF. CDR3 sequence (DNA): TGTGCCAGCAGCTTAACAGGGGAGACCTACAATGAGCAGTTCTTC. The chain is built from TRBV13 and TRBJ2-1; 7 nucleotides agree with TRBD1. The V gene end was trimmed by 2 bases and the J gene end by 2 bases; junction bases not matched to a gene: 3. The CDR3 consists of 15 residues. The V gene's germline CDR1 is PRHDT and CDR2 FYEKMQ (reference sequence).